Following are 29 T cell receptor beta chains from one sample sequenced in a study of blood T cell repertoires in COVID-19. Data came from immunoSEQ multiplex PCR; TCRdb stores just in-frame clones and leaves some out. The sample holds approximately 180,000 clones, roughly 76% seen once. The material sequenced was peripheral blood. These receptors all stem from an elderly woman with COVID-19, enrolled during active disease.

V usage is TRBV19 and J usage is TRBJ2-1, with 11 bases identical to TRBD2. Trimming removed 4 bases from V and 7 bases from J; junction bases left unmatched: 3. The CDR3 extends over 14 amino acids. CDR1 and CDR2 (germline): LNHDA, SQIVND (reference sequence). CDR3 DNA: TGTGCCAGTAGTAGCCTAGCGGGAGGTAATGAGCAGTTCTTC. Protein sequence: CASSSLAGGNEQFF.

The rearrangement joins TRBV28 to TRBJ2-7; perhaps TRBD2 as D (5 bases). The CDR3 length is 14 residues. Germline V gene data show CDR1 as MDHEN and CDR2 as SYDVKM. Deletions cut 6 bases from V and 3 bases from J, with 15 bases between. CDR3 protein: CASSPAPGNYEQYF. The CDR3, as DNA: TGTGCCAGCAGCCCCGCCCCGGGGAACTACGAGCAGTACTTC.

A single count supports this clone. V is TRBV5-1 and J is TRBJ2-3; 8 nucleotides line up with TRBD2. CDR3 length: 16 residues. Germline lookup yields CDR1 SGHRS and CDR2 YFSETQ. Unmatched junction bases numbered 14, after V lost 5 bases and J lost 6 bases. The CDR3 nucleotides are TGCGCCAGCAGTTCCTTGACGAGCGGGAGAGGGGATACGCAGTATTTT. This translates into CASSSLTSGRGDTQYF.

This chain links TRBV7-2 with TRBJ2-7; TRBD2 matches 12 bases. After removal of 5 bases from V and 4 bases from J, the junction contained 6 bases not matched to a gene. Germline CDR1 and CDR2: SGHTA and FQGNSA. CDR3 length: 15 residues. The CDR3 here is CASSETSGRLYEQYF. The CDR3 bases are TGTGCCAGCAGCGAAACTAGCGGGAGGCTGTACGAGCAGTACTTC.

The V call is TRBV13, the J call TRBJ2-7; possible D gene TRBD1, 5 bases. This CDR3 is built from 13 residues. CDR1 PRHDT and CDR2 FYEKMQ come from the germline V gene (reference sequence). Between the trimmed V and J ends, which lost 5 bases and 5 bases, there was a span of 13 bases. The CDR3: CASSGRLGDEQYF. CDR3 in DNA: TGTGCCAGCAGCGGCCGCTTAGGGGACGAGCAGTACTTC.

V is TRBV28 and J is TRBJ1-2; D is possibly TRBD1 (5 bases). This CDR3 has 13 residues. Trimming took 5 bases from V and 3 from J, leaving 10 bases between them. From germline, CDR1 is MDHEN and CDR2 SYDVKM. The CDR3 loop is CASSPGTDYGYTF. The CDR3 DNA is TGTGCCAGCAGTCCAGGGACTGACTATGGCTACACCTTC.

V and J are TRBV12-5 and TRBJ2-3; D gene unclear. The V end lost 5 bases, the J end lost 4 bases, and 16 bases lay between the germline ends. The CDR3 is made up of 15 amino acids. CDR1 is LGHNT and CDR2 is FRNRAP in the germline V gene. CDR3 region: CASGLDFSGPDTQYF. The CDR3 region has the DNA TGTGCTAGTGGTCTAGACTTTTCCGGTCCAGATACGCAGTATTTT.

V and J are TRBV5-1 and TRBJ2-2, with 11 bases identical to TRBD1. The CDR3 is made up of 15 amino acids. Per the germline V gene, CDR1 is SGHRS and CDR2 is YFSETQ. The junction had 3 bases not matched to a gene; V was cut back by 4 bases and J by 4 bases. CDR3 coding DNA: TGCGCCAGCAGCCGGGGACAGGGGGTCACCGGGGAGCTGTTTTTT. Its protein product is CASSRGQGVTGELFF. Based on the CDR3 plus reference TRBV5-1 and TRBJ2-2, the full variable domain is KAGVTQTPRYLIKTRGQQVTLSCSPISGHRSVSWYQQTPGQGLQFLFEYFSETQRNKGNFPGRFSGRQFSNSRSEMNVSTLELGDSALYLCASSRGQGVTGELFFGEGSRLTVL.

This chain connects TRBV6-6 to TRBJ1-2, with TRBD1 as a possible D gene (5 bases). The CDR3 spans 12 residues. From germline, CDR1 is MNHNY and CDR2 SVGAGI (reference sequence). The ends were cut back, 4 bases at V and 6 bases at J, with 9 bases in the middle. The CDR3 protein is CASSSQGNGYTF. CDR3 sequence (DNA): TGTGCCAGCAGTTCTCAGGGCAATGGCTACACCTTC.

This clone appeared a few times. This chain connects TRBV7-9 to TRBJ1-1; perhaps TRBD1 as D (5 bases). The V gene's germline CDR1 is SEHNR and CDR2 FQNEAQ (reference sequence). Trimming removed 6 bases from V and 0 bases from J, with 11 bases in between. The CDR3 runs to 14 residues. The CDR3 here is CASSPDSMNTEAFF. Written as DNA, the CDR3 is TGTGCCAGCAGTCCCGACAGCATGAACACTGAAGCTTTCTTT.

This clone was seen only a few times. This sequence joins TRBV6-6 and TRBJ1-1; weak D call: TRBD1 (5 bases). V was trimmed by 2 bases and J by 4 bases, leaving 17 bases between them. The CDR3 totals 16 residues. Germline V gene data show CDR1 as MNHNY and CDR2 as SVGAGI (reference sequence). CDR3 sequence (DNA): TGTGCCAGCAGTTACGTCCAGGGTCGAGGCGGCACTGAAGCTTTCTTT. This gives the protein CASSYVQGRGGTEAFF.

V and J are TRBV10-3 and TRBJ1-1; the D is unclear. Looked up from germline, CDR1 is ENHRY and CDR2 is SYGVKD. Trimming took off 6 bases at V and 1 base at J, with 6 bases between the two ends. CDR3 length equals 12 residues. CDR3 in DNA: TGTGCCATCAGGAAGCAGAACACTGAAGCTTTCTTT. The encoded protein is CAIRKQNTEAFF.

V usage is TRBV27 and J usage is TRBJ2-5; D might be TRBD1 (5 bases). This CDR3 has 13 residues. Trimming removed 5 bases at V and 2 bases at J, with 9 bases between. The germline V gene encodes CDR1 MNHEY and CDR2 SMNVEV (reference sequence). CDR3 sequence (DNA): TGTGCCAGCAGTGTAACAGGTCAAGAGACCCAGTACTTC. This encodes CASSVTGQETQYF.

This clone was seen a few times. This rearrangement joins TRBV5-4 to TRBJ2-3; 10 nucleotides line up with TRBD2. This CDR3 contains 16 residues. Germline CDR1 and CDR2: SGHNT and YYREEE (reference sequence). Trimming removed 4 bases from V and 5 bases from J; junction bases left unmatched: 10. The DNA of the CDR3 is TGTGCCAGCAGCCTGACCAGCGGGGGGGCCGGAGATACGCAGTATTTT. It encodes CASSLTSGGAGDTQYF.

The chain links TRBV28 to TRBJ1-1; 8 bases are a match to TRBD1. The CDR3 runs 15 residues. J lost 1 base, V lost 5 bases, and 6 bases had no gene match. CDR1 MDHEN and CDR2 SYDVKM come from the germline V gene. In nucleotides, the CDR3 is TGTGCCAGCAGTCCCCTAGGACAGGGGAACACTGAAGCTTTCTTT. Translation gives CASSPLGQGNTEAFF.

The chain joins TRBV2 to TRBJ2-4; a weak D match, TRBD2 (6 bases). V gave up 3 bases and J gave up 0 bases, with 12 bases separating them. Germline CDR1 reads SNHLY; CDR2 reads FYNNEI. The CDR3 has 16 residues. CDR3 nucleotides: TGTGCCAGCAGTGAGACTAGTACTCTAGCCAAAAACATTCAGTACTTC. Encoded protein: CASSETSTLAKNIQYF.

The CDR3 spells CSVASRQGSGNTIYF. DNA of the CDR3: TGCAGCGTTGCCTCCCGACAGGGCTCTGGAAACACCATATATTTT. The chain joins TRBV29-1 to TRBJ1-3; 7 nucleotides agree with TRBD1. CDR3 size: 15 residues. J gave up 0 bases and V 4 bases, and 6 bases lay outside the gene matches. The germline V gene encodes CDR1 SQVTM and CDR2 ANQGSEA. Full variable domain (rest looked up from reference TRBV29-1 and TRBJ1-3): SAVISQKPSRDICQRGTSLTIQCQVDSQVTMMFWYRQQPGQSLTLIATANQGSEATYESGFVIDKFPISRPNLTFSTLTVSNMSPEDSSIYLCSVASRQGSGNTIYFGEGSWLTVV.

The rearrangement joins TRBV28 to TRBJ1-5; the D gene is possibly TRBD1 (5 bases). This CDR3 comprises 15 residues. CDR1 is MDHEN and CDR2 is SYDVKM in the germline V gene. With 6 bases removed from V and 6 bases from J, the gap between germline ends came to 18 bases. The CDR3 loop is CASSPLGGQGQPQHF. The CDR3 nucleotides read TGTGCCAGCAGCCCCTTGGGGGGTCAAGGTCAGCCCCAGCATTTT.

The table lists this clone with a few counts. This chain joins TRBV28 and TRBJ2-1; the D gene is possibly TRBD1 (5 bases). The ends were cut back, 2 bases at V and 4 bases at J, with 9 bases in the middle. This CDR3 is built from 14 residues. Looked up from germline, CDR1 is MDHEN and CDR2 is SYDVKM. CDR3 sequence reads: CASSLVSGYNEQFF. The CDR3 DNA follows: TGTGCCAGCAGTTTAGTTTCAGGGTACAATGAGCAGTTCTTC.

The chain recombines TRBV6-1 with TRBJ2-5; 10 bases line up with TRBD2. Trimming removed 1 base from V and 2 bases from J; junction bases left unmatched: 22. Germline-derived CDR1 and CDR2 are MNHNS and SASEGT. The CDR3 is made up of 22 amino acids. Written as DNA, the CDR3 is TGTGCCAGCAGTGAAGGGGCCCTCATCGGACCCGATCTAGCGGGAGTACAAGAGACCCAGTACTTC. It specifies CASSEGALIGPDLAGVQETQYF.

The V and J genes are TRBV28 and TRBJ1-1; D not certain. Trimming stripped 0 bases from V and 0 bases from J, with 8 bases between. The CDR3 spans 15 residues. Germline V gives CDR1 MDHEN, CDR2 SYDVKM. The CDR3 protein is CASSLWRELNTEAFF. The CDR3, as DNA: TGTGCCAGCAGTTTATGGAGGGAACTGAACACTGAAGCTTTCTTT.

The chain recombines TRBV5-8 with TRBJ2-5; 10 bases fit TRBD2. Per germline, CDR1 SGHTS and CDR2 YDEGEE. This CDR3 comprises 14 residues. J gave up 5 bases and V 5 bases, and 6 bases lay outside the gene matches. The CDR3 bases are TGTGCCAGCAGGGGGCTAGCGGGAGTGGAGACCCAGTACTTC. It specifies CASRGLAGVETQYF.

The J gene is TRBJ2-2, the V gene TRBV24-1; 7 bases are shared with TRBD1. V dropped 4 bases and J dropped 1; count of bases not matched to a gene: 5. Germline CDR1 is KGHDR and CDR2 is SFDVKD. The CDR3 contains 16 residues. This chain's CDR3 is CATSDPRQGNTGELFF. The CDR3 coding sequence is TGTGCCACCAGTGACCCACGACAGGGGAACACCGGGGAGCTGTTTTTT.

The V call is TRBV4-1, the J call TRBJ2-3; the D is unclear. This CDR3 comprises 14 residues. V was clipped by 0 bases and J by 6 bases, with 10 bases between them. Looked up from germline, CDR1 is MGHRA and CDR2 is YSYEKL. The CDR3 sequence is CASSQDTALDTQYF. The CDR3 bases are TGCGCCAGCAGCCAAGATACCGCGTTGGATACGCAGTATTTT.

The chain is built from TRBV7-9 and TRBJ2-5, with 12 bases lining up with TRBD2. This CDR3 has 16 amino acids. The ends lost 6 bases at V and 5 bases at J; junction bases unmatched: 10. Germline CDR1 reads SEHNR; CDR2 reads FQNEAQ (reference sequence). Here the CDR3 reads CASSPLAGGSGETQYF. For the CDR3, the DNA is TGTGCCAGCAGTCCCCTAGCGGGAGGGTCGGGGGAGACCCAGTACTTC.

The CDR3 DNA is TGTGCCAGCAGCTTAACTACCGCTGCGAACACTGAAGCTTTCTTT. Its protein is CASSLTTAANTEAFF. The chain uses TRBV13 and TRBJ1-1, with D hard to call. Trimming shortened V by 2 bases and J by 1 base, and 11 bases separated the two germline ends. The CDR3 is 15 residues long. In germline, CDR1 is PRHDT, CDR2 FYEKMQ (reference sequence).

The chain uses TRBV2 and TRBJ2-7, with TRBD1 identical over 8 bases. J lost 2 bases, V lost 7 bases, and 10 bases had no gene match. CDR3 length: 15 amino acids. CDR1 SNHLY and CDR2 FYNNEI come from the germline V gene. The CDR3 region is CASTQLRQGTYEQYF. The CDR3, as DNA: TGTGCCAGCACCCAACTCAGACAGGGGACCTACGAGCAGTACTTC.

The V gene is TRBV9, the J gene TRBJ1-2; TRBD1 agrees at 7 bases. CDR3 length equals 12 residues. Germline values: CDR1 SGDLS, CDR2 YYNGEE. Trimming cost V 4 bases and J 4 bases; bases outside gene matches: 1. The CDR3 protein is CASSRDSYGYTF. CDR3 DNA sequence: TGTGCCAGCAGCCGGGACAGCTATGGCTACACCTTC.

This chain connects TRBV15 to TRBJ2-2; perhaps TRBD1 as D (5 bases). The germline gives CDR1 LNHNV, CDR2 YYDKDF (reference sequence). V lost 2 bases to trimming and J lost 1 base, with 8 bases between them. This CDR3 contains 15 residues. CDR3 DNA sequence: TGTGCCACCAGCAGACTTACAGGGAACACCGGGGAGCTGTTTTTT. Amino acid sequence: CATSRLTGNTGELFF.